A single sample gave rise to the 3 T cell receptor beta chains below, sequenced in a study of shared clonotypes between healthy human individuals (dated by TCRdb to about 2020). Library creation used the immunoSEQ multiplex PCR assay. TCRdb limited this immuneACCESS table to in-frame rearrangements with V and J called. A share of clones is missing; checked studies link under half to unresolved V genes, and the rest is unexplained. The table for this sample lists hundreds of thousands of clones; almost 97% of them were counted only once. The ten largest clones capture under 0.06% of the sample. The sequenced sample consisted of naive CD4+ T cells sorted from blood. What this sample's cell subset or site label stands for: CD45RA+ positively selected. The receptor set was obtained from a woman in her twenties or thirties in good health.

This clone occurred once. The CDR3 DNA is TGTGCCAGCAGTTTCCGGACAGGGGAGACCCAGTACTTC. Its protein is CASSFRTGETQYF. V and J are TRBV27 and TRBJ2-5; 8 positions agree with TRBD1. Germline CDR1 reads MNHEY; CDR2 reads SMNVEV (reference sequence). This CDR3 spans 13 amino acids. Germline trimming cut 3 bases from V and 5 bases from J; bases unmatched to any gene: 2.

The chain employs TRBV4-2 and TRBJ2-3; 11 positions match TRBD2. Germline trimming cut 2 bases from V and 6 bases from J; bases unmatched to any gene: 4. This CDR3 is built from 15 residues. Germline CDR1 and CDR2: LGHNA and YNFKEQ. This CDR3 reads CASSQSTSGSDTQYF. Here the CDR3 DNA reads TGTGCCAGCAGCCAAAGCACTAGCGGGAGTGATACGCAGTATTTT.

The chain is built from TRBV5-1 and TRBJ2-1; a weak D match, TRBD2 (7 bases). With 4 bases removed from V and 3 bases from J, the gap between germline ends came to 17 bases. CDR1 and CDR2 from the germline V gene are SGHRS and YFSETQ. The CDR3 is 16 amino acids. The CDR3 sequence: CASSRGGTTFYNEQFF. In DNA form, the CDR3 reads TGCGCCAGCAGCCGCGGGGGCACCACATTCTACAATGAGCAGTTCTTC.